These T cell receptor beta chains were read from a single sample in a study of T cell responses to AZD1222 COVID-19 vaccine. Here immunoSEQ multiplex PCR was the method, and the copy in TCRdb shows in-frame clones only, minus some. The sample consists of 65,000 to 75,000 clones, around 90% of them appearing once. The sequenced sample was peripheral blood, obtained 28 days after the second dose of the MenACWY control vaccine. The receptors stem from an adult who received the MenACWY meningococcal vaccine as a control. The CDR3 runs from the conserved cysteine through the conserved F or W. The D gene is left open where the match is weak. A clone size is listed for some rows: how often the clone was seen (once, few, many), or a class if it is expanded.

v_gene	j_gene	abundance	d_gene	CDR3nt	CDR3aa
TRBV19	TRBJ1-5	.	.	TGTGCCAGTAGTATAGATCTCAGGGGCTGGGATCAGAGCAATCAGCCCCAGCATTTT	CASSIDLRGWDQSNQPQHF
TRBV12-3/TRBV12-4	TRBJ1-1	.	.	TGTGCCAGCAGCTGGACAGAGAACACTGAAGCTTTCTTT	CASSWTENTEAFF
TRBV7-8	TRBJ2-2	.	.	TGTGCCAGCAGCCCTTTGCCCGGGGAGCTGTTTTTT	CASSPLPGELFF
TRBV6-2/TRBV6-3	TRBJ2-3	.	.	TGTGCCAGCAGTTCACAGGGACCAAGTACGCAGTATTTT	CASSSQGPSTQYF
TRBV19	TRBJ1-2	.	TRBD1	TGTGCCAGTAGTCCTCGGGACAGGGAAAGGGCCAACTATGGCTACACCTTC	CASSPRDRERANYGYTF
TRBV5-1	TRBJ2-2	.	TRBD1	TGCGCCAGCAGTCGGACAGGGGGATCCACCGGGGAGCTGTTTTTT	CASSRTGGSTGELFF
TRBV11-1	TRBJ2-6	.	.	TGTGCCAGCAGCCGACCCCTTGGGGCCAACGTCCTGACTTTC	CASSRPLGANVLTF
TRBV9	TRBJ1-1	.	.	TGTGCCAGCAGCCCGACGACAGCGAACACTGAAGCTTTCTTT	CASSPTTANTEAFF
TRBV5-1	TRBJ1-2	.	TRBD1	TGCGCCAGCAGCGAGCAGGGGGCGCGGGCCTATGGCTACACCTTC	CASSEQGARAYGYTF
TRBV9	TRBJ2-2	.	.	TGTGCCAGCACGCGGCAGGGTGACACCGGGGAGCTGTTTTTT	CASTRQGDTGELFF
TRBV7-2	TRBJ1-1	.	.	TGTGCCAGCAGCTTTTATCTGGGAGCTGAAGCTTTCTTT	CASSFYLGAEAFF
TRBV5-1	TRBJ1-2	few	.	TGCGCCAGCAGACCCCGACAGACTCCTGATGGGGGCTACACCTTC	CASRPRQTPDGGYTF
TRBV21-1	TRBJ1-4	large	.	TGTGCCAGCAGCCAAAGGACCCAGCCTTGTGAAAAACTGTTTTTT	CASSQRTQPCEKLFF
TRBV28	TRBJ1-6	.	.	TGTGCCAGCAAGCCTTCGGACCGAGTAGCATCACCCCTCCACTTT	CASKPSDRVASPLHF
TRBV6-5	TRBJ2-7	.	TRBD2	TGTGCCAGCGTTCCTCGGACTAGCGGCTCCTACGAGCAGTACTTC	CASVPRTSGSYEQYF
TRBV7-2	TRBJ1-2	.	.	TGTGCCAGCAGCTTAGAGGGAGGAAGGAATGGCTACACCTTC	CASSLEGGRNGYTF
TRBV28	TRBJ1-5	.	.	TGTGCCAGGAAACTCCAGGGTCGGCATAGCAATCAGCCCCAGCATTTT	CARKLQGRHSNQPQHF
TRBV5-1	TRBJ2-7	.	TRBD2	TGCGCCAGCAGCCCCCGGACTAGCGGACTATACGAGCAGTACTTC	CASSPRTSGLYEQYF
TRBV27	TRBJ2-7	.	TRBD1	TGTGCCAGCAGTAGACCGGGACAGGGCCTATACGAGCAGTACTTC	CASSRPGQGLYEQYF
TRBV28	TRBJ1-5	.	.	TGTGCCAGCAGTCTGACGGCGGTGCCCCAGCATTTT	CASSLTAVPQHF
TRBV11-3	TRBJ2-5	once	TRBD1	TGTGCCAGCAGCTTAGAAGACAGGGGAGTTGGGCAAGAGACCCAGTACTTC	CASSLEDRGVGQETQYF
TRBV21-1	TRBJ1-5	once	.	TGTGCCAGCAGCAAAGTGAGAGGGGGCTTTCGCAATCAGCCCCAGCATTTT	CASSKVRGGFRNQPQHF
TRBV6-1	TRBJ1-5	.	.	TGTGCCAGCAGTGAAGACTGGGGGCCCCAGCATTTT	CASSEDWGPQHF
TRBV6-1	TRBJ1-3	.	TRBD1	TGTGCCAGCAGTGAGGGGACAGGGACGAACACCATATATTTT	CASSEGTGTNTIYF
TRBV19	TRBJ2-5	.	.	TGTGCCAGTTCAGAAACCTCGGCCTTTCAAGAGACCCAGTACTTC	CASSETSAFQETQYF
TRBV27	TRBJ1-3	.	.	TGTGCCAGCAGCATAAGGTTCGGGGAGGACACCATATATTTT	CASSIRFGEDTIYF
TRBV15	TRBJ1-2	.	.	TGTGCCACCAGCAGAGGTCAGGAGTTAGGCTACACCTTC	CATSRGQELGYTF
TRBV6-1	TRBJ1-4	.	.	TGTGCCAGCAGTGAATCCTCGATCGCCCAGGAGGAAAAACTGTTTTTT	CASSESSIAQEEKLFF
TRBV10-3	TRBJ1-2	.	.	TGTGCCATCAGTGAGTCAGGGGAATGGGGCTACACCTTC	CAISESGEWGYTF
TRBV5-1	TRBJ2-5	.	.	TGCGCCAGCGCAGTCAACGGGGCTAGCGTTAAGGAGACCCAGTACTTC	CASAVNGASVKETQYF
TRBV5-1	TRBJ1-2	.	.	TGCGCCAGCAGCTCCGCGGGGTTTGGCTATGGCTACACCTTC	CASSSAGFGYGYTF
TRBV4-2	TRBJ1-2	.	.	TGTGCCAGCAGCCAAGATGAGGGGCAGGGCTATGGCTACACCTTC	CASSQDEGQGYGYTF
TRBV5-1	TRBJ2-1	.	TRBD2	TGCGCCAGCAGACCCGGGACTAGCGGGTTCGAGTTCTTC	CASRPGTSGFEFF
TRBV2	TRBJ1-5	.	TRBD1	TGTGCCAGCAGTCGACAGGGCGGCAATCAGCCCCAGCATTTT	CASSRQGGNQPQHF
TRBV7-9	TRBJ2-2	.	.	TGTGCCAGCGCCGTCCCGAACACCGGGGAGCTGTTTTTT	CASAVPNTGELFF
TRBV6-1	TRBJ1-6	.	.	TGTGCCAGCAGTGAAATAGGGGCATCGGACCCCTATAATTCACCCCTCCACTTT	CASSEIGASDPYNSPLHF
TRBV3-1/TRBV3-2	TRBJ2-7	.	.	TGTGCCAGCAGCTTTCGCGGGACGCCCGCCTACGAGCAGTACTTC	CASSFRGTPAYEQYF
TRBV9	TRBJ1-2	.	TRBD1	TGTGCCAGCAGCGCCAGGACAGGGGGTAACTATGGCTACACCTTC	CASSARTGGNYGYTF
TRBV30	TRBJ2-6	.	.	TGTGCCTGGAGTCTTGGGGCCAACGTCCTGACTTTC	CAWSLGANVLTF
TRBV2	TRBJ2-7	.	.	TGTGCCAGCGCCCAGCTGCGGGGATCCTACGAGCAGTACTTC	CASAQLRGSYEQYF
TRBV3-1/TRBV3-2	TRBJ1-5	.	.	TGTGCCAGCAGCCAAGAGTCCGGCAATCAGCCCCAGCATTTT	CASSQESGNQPQHF
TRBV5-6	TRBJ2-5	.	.	TGTGCCAGCAGCGCCCTGGGCCAAGAGACCCAGTACTTC	CASSALGQETQYF
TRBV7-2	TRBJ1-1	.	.	TGTGCCAGCAGCTTAGCGAGGGGTGACACTGAAGCTTTCTTT	CASSLARGDTEAFF
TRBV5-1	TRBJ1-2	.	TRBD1	TGCGCCAGCAGCTCGGGACAGGCTAACTATGGCTACACCTTC	CASSSGQANYGYTF
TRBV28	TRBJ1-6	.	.	TGTGCCAGCAGATCACAGGCGGACGCACCCCTCCACTTT	CASRSQADAPLHF
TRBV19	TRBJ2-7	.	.	TGTGCCAGTAGTATAAAATTGAGCCCCGGCGAGCAGTACTTC	CASSIKLSPGEQYF
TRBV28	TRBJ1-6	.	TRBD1	TGTGCCAGCAGTTTCGCCTTGGGACAGGGTAGTTCACCCCTCCACTTT	CASSFALGQGSSPLHF
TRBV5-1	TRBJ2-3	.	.	TGCGCCAGCAGCGCAGACGGGGTAGATACGCAGTATTTT	CASSADGVDTQYF